The 14 T cell receptor beta chains listed next were all sequenced from one sample in a study of radiation and T cells in renal cell carcinoma. Assay: immunoSEQ multiplex PCR; the TCRdb copy retains only in-frame clones and omits some. In the table there are 120,000 to 150,000 clones, about 88% of which are singletons. This sample's time point: baseline pretreatment blood. The treatment here: 15 Gy SBRT to primary tumor, nephrectomy 4 weeks later. The material was blood, obtained from a patient whose treatment included radiotherapy and nephrectomy. Receptor source: a woman between 65 and 79 years old with renal cell carcinoma.

This clone was seen a single time. The J gene is TRBJ1-4, the V gene TRBV30; D is perhaps TRBD1 (6 bases). V was clipped by 0 bases and J by 0 bases, with 14 bases between them. CDR1 GTSNPN and CDR2 SVGIG come from the germline V gene (reference sequence). This CDR3 region has 17 residues. The CDR3 spells CAWSVSGTPTTNEKLFF. Here the CDR3 DNA reads TGTGCCTGGAGTGTCTCCGGGACACCCACAACTAATGAAAAACTGTTTTTT.

The chain uses TRBV6-5 and TRBJ1-1; D not resolved. CDR1 and CDR2 (germline): MNHEY, SVGAGI. V was shortened by 2 bases and J by 1 base, with 14 bases between the two germline ends. There are 16 residues in the CDR3. This chain's CDR3 is CASSYALWQTNTEAFF. In nucleotides, the CDR3 is TGTGCCAGCAGTTACGCCCTGTGGCAGACGAACACTGAAGCTTTCTTT.

The chain combines TRBV6-4 with TRBJ1-1, with D maybe TRBD1 (6 bases). CDR1 is MRHNA and CDR2 is SNTAGT in the germline V gene. Trimming removed 6 bases at V and 1 base at J, with 12 bases between. The CDR3 totals 14 residues. The CDR3 is CASSPKGGNTEAFF. CDR3 coding DNA: TGTGCCAGCAGCCCAAAGGGGGGGAACACTGAAGCTTTCTTT.

The chain uses TRBV7-2 and TRBJ1-5, with a weak D call TRBD1 (6 bases). The CDR3 loop spans 15 amino acids. Trimming cost V 1 base and J 6 bases, with 13 bases left between them. Germline V lookup: CDR1 SGHTA, CDR2 FQGNSA. The CDR3 loop reads CASSLEQGSGQPQHF. In DNA, the CDR3 is TGTGCCAGCAGCTTAGAACAGGGTAGCGGTCAGCCCCAGCATTTT.

The chain links TRBV18 to TRBJ2-3; TRBD2 aligns across 12 bases. The V gene end was trimmed by 3 bases and the J gene end by 2 bases; junction bases not matched to a gene: 12. The V gene's germline CDR1 is KGHSH and CDR2 LQKENI. The CDR3 is made up of 19 amino acids. The CDR3 DNA reads TGTGCCAGCTCACCCCTACTAGCGGGGGGCCGAACTAACACAGATACGCAGTATTTT. It specifies CASSPLLAGGRTNTDTQYF.

This chain connects TRBV30 to TRBJ2-7; 10 nucleotides match TRBD2. The CDR3 contains 16 residues. Trimming removed 1 base from V and 4 bases from J; junction bases left unmatched: 10. CDR1 is GTSNPN, CDR2 SVGIG, per germline (reference sequence). The CDR3 sequence is CAWSARGAGGRYEQYF. The CDR3 DNA is TGTGCCTGGAGTGCCCGGGGAGCGGGGGGGCGTTACGAGCAGTACTTC.

The chain links TRBV6-5 to TRBJ2-2; D is unclear. The germline gives CDR1 MNHEY, CDR2 SVGAGI. The CDR3 extends over 15 amino acids. V was cut by 8 bases and J by 4 bases, with 17 bases left in between. In nucleotides, the CDR3 is TGTGCCAGCCTAAAAAACACGGGTTTCACCGGGGAGCTGTTTTTT. Encoded protein: CASLKNTGFTGELFF.

The chain combines TRBV5-1 with TRBJ2-1, with TRBD2 as a possible D gene (5 bases). The length of the CDR3 is 15 residues. Trimming shortened V by 0 bases and J by 6 bases, and 13 bases separated the two germline ends. Per germline, CDR1 SGHRS and CDR2 YFSETQ. CDR3 nucleotide sequence: TGCGCCAGCAGCTTGGCTACCTCTGGAGGCAATGAGCAGTTCTTC. It codes for CASSLATSGGNEQFF.

The V gene is TRBV16, the J gene TRBJ1-2; D perhaps matches TRBD1 (6 bases). V was clipped by 5 bases and J by 8 bases, with 18 bases between them. Germline V gives CDR1 KGHSY, CDR2 FQNENV. CDR3 length: 14 amino acids. This CDR3 reads CASSVKRAGEGYTF. CDR3 DNA: TGTGCCAGCAGCGTTAAAAGGGCAGGGGAAGGCTACACCTTC.

Written as DNA, the CDR3 is TGTGCCAGCAGCAAACTAGAAGCAGCCGGAGAGACCCAGTACTTC. It is translated as CASSKLEAAGETQYF. This chain links TRBV21-1 with TRBJ2-5; whether TRBD2, the table's D call, matches the DNA was not checked. TRBV21-1 is marked as a pseudogene. This CDR3 spans 15 amino acids.

V is TRBV6-1 and J is TRBJ2-6; D is undetermined. The V gene lost 7 bases and the J gene lost 1 base, with 8 bases spanning the gap. CDR1 and CDR2 from the germline V gene are MNHNS and SASEGT. The CDR3 is made up of 14 amino acids. This chain's CDR3 is CASKSWSGANVLTF. CDR3 DNA: TGTGCCAGCAAGAGCTGGTCTGGGGCCAACGTCCTGACTTTC.

CDR3 DNA sequence: TGTGCCAGCAGCTTACAGGGTCGCGAGACCCAGTACTTC. It translates to CASSLQGRETQYF. This chain uses TRBV11-2 with TRBJ2-5, with a possible D match to TRBD1 (5 bases). The CDR3 has 13 amino acids. Germline CDR1 is SGHAT and CDR2 is FQNNGV. V lost 2 bases and J lost 5, with 9 bases in between.

The chain joins TRBV18 to TRBJ2-4; tentatively, D is TRBD1 (7 bases). Trimming stripped 3 bases from V and 5 bases from J, with 17 bases between. Germline CDR1 KGHSH, CDR2 LQKENI. This CDR3 contains 16 residues. CDR3 coding DNA: TGTGCCAGCTCACCCCTCCGGACAGGAGGGCAAAACATTCAGTACTTC. Its protein product is CASSPLRTGGQNIQYF.

This chain joins TRBV10-3 and TRBJ1-3, with 7 positions matching TRBD1. CDR1 is ENHRY, CDR2 SYGVKD, per germline. Losses at the gene ends were 4 bases for V and 0 bases for J; bases not matched to a gene: 9. The CDR3 runs 17 residues. The CDR3 protein is CAISANPTGISGNTIYF. The DNA of the CDR3 is TGTGCCATCAGTGCGAACCCGACAGGGATCTCTGGAAACACCATATATTTT.